This T cell receptor beta chain was recovered during a study of blood T cells in healthy people across ages. Study results and limitations: TCR beta diversity per million T cells fell roughly linearly with age.

The authors ran a second PCR of about 7 to 12 cycles using a sample-barcoded 5' primer and a J-beta primer mix. The authors tagged each cDNA molecule using a template-switch adaptor with 12 random nucleotides. TCRdb recomputed calls from the 5' RACE reads with MiXCR, one row per CDR3 protein. The sample comprises a few hundred thousand distinct CDR3 sequences, over 25% of which are singletons, and 3.6% rests with the top ten. The V end was cut by 0 bases, the J end by 0 bases, with 19 bases between. Germline CDR1 and CDR2: SQVTM and ANQGSEA. The CDR3 covers 18 residues. Comments on this clonotype: What it binds is unknown.

The sample was also linked to a second study, of T cells of mothers and their children. That report adds: Second-PCR amplification with M1S added sample barcodes and 2-4 random nucleotides.

The sample was blood. This TCR was sampled from a boy aged 2 to 10 in good health. V gene TRBV29-1 combines with J gene TRBJ2-3; perhaps TRBD2 as D (7 bases). In DNA form, the CDR3 reads TGCAGCGTTGAAGAATCATATGGCGGGGGCACTAGCACAGATACGCAGTATTTT. This codes for CSVEESYGGGTSTDTQYF.